This TCR beta chain emerged from a study of T cells after yellow fever vaccination. The TCR cDNA carried a universal primer site and UMIs from 5'RACE template switching. TCRdb reprocessed the 5' RACE reads via MiXCR and lists one record per CDR3 protein. The profile shows some 500,000 distinct CDR3 sequences, 13% of them singletons. The germline V gene encodes CDR1 SGHDN and CDR2 FVKESK. CDR3 size: 14 residues. Trimming took off 1 base at V and 8 bases at J, with 11 bases between the two ends. The rearrangement joins TRBV14 to TRBJ2-2; D gene unclear. The sequence was obtained from a man aged 25-45 years who received the YFV17D yellow fever vaccine. This specimen was PBMCs, taken on the day of the yellow fever booster vaccination. This CDR3 reads CASSQATSVGELFF. The CDR3 DNA is TGTGCCAGCAGCCAAGCAACATCGGTGGGGGAGCTGTTTTTT.